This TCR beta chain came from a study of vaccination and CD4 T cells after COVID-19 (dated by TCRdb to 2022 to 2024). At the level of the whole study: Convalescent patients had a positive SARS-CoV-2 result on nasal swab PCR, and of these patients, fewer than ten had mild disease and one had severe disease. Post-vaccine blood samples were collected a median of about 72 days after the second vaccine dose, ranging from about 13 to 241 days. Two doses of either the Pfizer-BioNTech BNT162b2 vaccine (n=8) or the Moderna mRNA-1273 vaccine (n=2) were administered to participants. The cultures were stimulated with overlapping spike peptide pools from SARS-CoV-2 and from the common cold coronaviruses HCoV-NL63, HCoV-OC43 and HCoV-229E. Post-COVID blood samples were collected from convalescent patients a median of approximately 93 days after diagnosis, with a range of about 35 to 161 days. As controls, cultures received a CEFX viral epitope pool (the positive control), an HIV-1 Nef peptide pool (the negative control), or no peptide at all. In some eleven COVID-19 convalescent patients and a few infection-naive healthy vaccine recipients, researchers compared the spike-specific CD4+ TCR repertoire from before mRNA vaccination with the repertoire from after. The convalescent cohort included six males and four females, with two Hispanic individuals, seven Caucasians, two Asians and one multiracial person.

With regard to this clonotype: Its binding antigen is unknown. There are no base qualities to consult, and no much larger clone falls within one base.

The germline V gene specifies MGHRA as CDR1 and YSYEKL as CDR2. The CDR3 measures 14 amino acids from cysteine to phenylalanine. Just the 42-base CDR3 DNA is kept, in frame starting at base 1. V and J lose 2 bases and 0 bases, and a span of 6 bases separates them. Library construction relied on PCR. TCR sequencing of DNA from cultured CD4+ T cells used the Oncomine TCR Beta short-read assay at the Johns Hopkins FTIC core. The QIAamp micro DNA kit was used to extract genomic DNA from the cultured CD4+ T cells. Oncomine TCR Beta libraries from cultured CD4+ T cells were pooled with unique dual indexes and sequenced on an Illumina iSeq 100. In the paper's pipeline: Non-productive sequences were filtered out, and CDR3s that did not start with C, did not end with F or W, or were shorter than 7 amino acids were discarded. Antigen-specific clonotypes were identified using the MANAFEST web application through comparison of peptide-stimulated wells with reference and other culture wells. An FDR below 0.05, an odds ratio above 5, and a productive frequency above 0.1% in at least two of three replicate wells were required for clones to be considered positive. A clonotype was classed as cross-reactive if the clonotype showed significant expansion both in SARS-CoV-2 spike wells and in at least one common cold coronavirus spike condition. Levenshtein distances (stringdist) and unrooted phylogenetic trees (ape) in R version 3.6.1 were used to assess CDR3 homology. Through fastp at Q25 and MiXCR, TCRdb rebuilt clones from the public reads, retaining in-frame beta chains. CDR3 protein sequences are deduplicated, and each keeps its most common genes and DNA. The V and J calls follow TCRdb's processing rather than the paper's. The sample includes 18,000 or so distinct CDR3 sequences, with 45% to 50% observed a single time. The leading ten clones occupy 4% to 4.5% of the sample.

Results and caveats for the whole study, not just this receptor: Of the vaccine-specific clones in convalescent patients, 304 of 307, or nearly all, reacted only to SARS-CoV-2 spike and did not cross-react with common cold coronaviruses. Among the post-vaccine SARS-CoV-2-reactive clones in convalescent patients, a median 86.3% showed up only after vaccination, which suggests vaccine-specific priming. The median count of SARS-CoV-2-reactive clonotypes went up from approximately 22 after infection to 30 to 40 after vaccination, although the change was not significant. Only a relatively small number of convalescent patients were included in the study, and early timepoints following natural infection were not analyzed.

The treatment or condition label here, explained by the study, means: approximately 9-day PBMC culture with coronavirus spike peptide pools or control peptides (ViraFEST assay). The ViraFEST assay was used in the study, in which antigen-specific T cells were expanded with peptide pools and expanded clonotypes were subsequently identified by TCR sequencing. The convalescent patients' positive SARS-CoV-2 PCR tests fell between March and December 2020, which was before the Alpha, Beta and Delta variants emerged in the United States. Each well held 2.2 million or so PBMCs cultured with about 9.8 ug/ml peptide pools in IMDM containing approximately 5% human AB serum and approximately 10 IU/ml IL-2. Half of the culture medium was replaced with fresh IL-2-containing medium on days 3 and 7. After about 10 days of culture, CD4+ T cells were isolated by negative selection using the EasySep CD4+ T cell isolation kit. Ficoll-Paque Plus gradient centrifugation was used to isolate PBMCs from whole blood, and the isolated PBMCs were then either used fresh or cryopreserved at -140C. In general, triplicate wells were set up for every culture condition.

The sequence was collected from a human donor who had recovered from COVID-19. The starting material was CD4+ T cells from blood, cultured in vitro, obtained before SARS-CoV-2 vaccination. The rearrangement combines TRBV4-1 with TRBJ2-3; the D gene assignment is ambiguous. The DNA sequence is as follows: TGCGCCAGCAGCCAAATCCAAAGCACAGATACGCAGTATTTT. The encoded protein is CASSQIQSTDTQYF.